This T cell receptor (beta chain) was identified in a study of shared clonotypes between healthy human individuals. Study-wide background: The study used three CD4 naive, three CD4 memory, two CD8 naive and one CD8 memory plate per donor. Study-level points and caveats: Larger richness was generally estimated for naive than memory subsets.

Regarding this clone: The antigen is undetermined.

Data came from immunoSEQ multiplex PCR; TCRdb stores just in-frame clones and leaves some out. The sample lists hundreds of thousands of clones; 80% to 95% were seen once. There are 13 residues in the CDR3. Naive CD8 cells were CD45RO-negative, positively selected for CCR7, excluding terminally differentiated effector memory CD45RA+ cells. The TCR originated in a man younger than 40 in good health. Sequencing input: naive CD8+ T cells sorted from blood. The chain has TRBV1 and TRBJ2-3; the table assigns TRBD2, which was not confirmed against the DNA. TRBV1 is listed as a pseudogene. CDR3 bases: TGCACCAGCAACGTCAACCGGGGAGATACGCAGTATTTT. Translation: CTSNVNRGDTQYF.